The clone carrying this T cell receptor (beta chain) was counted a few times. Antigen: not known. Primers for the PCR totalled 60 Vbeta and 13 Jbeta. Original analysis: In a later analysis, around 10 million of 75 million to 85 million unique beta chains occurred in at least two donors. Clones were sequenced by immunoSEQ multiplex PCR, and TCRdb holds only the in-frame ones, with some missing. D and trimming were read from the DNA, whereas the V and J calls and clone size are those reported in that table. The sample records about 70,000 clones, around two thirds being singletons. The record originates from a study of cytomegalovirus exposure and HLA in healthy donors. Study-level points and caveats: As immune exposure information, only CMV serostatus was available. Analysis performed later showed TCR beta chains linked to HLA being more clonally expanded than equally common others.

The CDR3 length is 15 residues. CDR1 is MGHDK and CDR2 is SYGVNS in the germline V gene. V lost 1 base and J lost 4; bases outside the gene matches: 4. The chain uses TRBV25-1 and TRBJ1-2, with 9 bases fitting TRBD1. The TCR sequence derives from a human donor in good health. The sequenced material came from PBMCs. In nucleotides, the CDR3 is TGTGCCAGCAGTGAATTGGGACAGGGCAGCTATGGCTACACCTTC. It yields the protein CASSELGQGSYGYTF.